This paragraph covers one TCR beta chain sequence. The antigen is unknown. The sample comes from a study of T cell responses to AZD1222 COVID-19 vaccine. Turning to the study itself: Investigators merged groups given second doses at roughly 4 or roughly 12 weeks.

Germline V gives CDR1 LGHNA, CDR2 YSLEER. V was clipped by 0 bases and J by 0 bases, with 12 bases between them. This CDR3 comprises 17 residues. Study results and caveats: White British people made up most donors, females outnumbered males, and clonal diversity was possibly underestimated.

Assay: immunoSEQ multiplex PCR; the TCRdb copy retains only in-frame clones and omits some. This sample has 110,000 to 150,000 clones, with roughly 88% found just once. Specimen: peripheral blood, collected on day 0 of AZD1222 vaccination. The sequence came from an adult in good health. The chain employs TRBV4-3 and TRBJ1-3; TRBD1 might be the D (5 bases). The CDR3 protein is CASSQEVGTFSGNTIYF. CDR3 nucleotide sequence: TGCGCCAGCAGCCAAGAAGTGGGGACCTTCTCTGGAAACACCATATATTTT.